Shown below are 25 T cell receptor beta chains from a single sample sequenced in a study of patients and donors after allogeneic stem cell transplantation. One entry per CDR3 protein, called by TCRdb with MiXCR from the RT-PCR reads. The table shows around 30,000 distinct CDR3 sequences, with more than 35% occurring only once. Source material: blood, either unsorted or a sorted T cell fraction (not recorded which). The receptors stem from a human donor who was either an allogeneic HSCT recipient or a stem cell or donor lymphocyte infusion donor (not recorded which). It is not recorded whose cells these are; they may come from a transplant donor.

The chain is built from TRBV3-1 and TRBJ2-3, with 13 bases identical to TRBD2. J lost 5 bases, V lost 0 bases, and 5 bases had no gene match. Per the germline V gene, CDR1 is LGHDT and CDR2 is YNNKEL (reference sequence). This CDR3 has 17 residues. The CDR3 loop reads CASSQDGTSGIVDTQYF. The CDR3, as DNA: TGTGCCAGCAGCCAAGATGGGACTAGCGGGATAGTAGATACGCAGTATTTT.

This rearrangement joins TRBV12-3 or TRBV12-4 to TRBJ2-1; D gene uncertain. The length of the CDR3 is 11 residues. Trimming stripped 7 bases from V and 9 bases from J, with 10 bases between. CDR3: CASTHRTEQFF. CDR3 sequence (DNA): TGTGCCAGCACCCACCGGACTGAGCAGTTCTTC.

There are a few counts of this clonotype. This chain joins TRBV4-1 and TRBJ2-7, with TRBD1 identical over 7 bases. From germline, CDR1 is MGHRA and CDR2 YSYEKL. The CDR3 spans 19 residues. V was clipped by 2 bases and J by 3 bases; unmatched bases: 19. The DNA for the CDR3 is TGCGCCAGCAGCCAAAAGCCCCCGGGCAGGGGGACCTTCTTCTACGAGCAGTACTTC. Protein product: CASSQKPPGRGTFFYEQYF.

This clonotype was recorded once. CDR3 loop: CASSFSSGGEQYV. The CDR3 DNA reads TGTGCCAGCAGTTTCTCTAGCGGGGGAGAGCAGTACGTC. The gene calls are TRBV12-3 or TRBV12-4 and TRBJ2-7; the match to TRBD2 covers 10 bases. V was clipped by 3 bases and J by 7 bases; unmatched bases: 3. This CDR3 is built from 13 residues.

In this sample, this clonotype turned up a few times. The CDR3 loop is CASRAKSGDTQYF. The CDR3 DNA reads TGTGCCAGCAGGGCTAAGTCCGGAGATACGCAGTATTTT. This chain links TRBV3-1 with TRBJ2-3; D call uncertain. V gave up 6 bases and J gave up 5 bases, with 12 bases separating them. Germline CDR1 LGHDT, CDR2 YNNKEL (reference sequence). The CDR3 runs 13 residues.

This rearrangement joins TRBV3-1 to TRBJ2-7; 14 bases are shared with TRBD2. The V gene's germline CDR1 is LGHDT and CDR2 YNNKEL (reference sequence). This CDR3 is 15 amino acids long. J lost 4 bases, V lost 3 bases, and 2 bases had no gene match. CDR3 protein: CASSQWTSGRYEQYF. In nucleotides, the CDR3 is TGTGCCAGCAGCCAGTGGACTAGCGGGAGGTACGAGCAGTACTTC.

Ten or more counts support this clonotype. The V gene is TRBV13, the J gene TRBJ1-3; 9 bases line up with TRBD1. The germline V gene has CDR1 PRHDT and CDR2 FYEKMQ (reference sequence). J gave up 0 bases and V 4 bases, and 4 bases lay outside the gene matches. CDR3 size: 16 residues. The CDR3 sequence: CASSWTGASSGNTIYF. CDR3 sequence (DNA): TGTGCCAGCAGCTGGACAGGGGCCAGCTCTGGAAACACCATATATTTT.

The chain combines TRBV12-5 with TRBJ1-2, with a weak D call TRBD1 (6 bases). V was shortened by 0 bases and J by 4 bases, with 12 bases between the two germline ends. Germline V gene sequence: CDR1 LGHNT, CDR2 FRNRAP. This CDR3 is 15 amino acids long. CDR3 sequence: CASGLVPGASYGYTF. The CDR3 bases are TGTGCTAGTGGTTTGGTACCGGGGGCCTCCTATGGCTACACCTTC. Looking up the rest from reference TRBV12-5 and TRBJ1-2 gives the full variable domain: DARVTQTPRHKVTEMGQEVTMRCQPILGHNTVFWYRQTMMQGLELLAYFRNRAPLDDSGMPKDRFSAEMPDATLATLKIQPSEPRDSAVYFCASGLVPGASYGYTFGSGTRLTVV.

At least ten counts were recorded for this clonotype. The CDR3 loop is CATSRDATGSSPLHF. The DNA for the CDR3 is TGTGCCACCAGCAGAGATGCTACAGGTTCTTCACCCCTCCACTTT. V and J are TRBV15 and TRBJ1-6, with TRBD1 as a possible D gene (5 bases). Germline CDR1 LNHNV, CDR2 YYDKDF (reference sequence). V was clipped by 0 bases and J by 9 bases, with 12 bases between them. The CDR3 totals 15 residues.

The rearrangement uses TRBV7-6 and TRBJ1-2; a possible D gene is TRBD1 (5 bases). The germline V and J ends were trimmed by 1 base and 3 bases, with 12 bases remaining between them. The CDR3 has 15 residues. Germline assignment: CDR1 SGHVS and CDR2 FNYEAQ. CDR3 DNA sequence: TGTGCCAGCAGCTTAGGACAGTCTCTGGACTATGGCTACACCTTC. Its protein is CASSLGQSLDYGYTF. The entire variable domain, with the rest obtained from reference TRBV7-6 and TRBJ1-2, is as follows: GAGVSQSPRYKVTKRGQDVALRCDPISGHVSLYWYRQALGQGPEFLTYFNYEAQQDKSGLPNDRFSAERPEGSISTLTIQRTEQRDSAMYRCASSLGQSLDYGYTFGSGTRLTVV.

This clonotype was observed a handful of times. The V call is TRBV6-5, the J call TRBJ1-2; D is unclear. Germline V gives CDR1 MNHEY, CDR2 SVGAGI. CDR3 length: 14 amino acids. V was pared by 5 bases and J by 2 bases, with 12 bases between. This CDR3 reads CASSPTTLNYGYTF. CDR3 in DNA: TGTGCCAGCAGTCCAACAACCCTCAACTATGGCTACACCTTC.

J is TRBJ2-2 and V is TRBV15; D gene unclear. The germline V gene encodes CDR1 LNHNV and CDR2 YYDKDF (reference sequence). This CDR3 spans 14 amino acids. The V end was cut by 1 base, the J end by 4 bases, with 7 bases between. For the CDR3, the DNA is TGTGCCACCAGCAGAGGTAGTGGCACCGGGGAGCTGTTTTTT. Amino acids: CATSRGSGTGELFF.

The DNA of the CDR3 is TGCGCCAGCAGCTTAGGACAGGGTGTCTACGAGCAGTACTTC. It yields the protein CASSLGQGVYEQYF. V is TRBV5-1 and J is TRBJ2-7, with 8 positions matching TRBD1. With V trimmed by 2 bases and J by 3 bases, 4 bases remained unmatched. CDR3 length: 14 residues. Per the germline V gene, CDR1 is SGHRS and CDR2 is YFSETQ.

This clonotype was counted a single time. This sequence joins TRBV15 and TRBJ2-3; D possibly corresponds to TRBD2 (6 bases). From germline, CDR1 is LNHNV and CDR2 YYDKDF (reference sequence). The CDR3 totals 19 residues. V was shortened by 3 bases and J by 0 bases, with 22 bases between the two germline ends. In DNA, the CDR3 is TGTGCCACCAGCAGTACCACTTACTCGGGACTCTTGAGCACAGATACGCAGTATTTT. Protein product: CATSSTTYSGLLSTDTQYF. The full variable domain, rest sourced from reference TRBV15 and TRBJ2-3, is DAMVIQNPRYQVTQFGKPVTLSCSQTLNHNVMYWYQQKSSQAPKLLFHYYDKDFNNEADTPDNFQSRRPNTSFCFLDIRSPGLGDTAMYLCATSSTTYSGLLSTDTQYFGPGTRLTVL.

The V gene is TRBV4-3, the J gene TRBJ1-6, with 11 bases aligning to TRBD1. CDR1 and CDR2 (germline): LGHNA, YSLEER. This CDR3 is built from 16 residues. With V trimmed by 4 bases and J by 5 bases, 4 bases remained unmatched. The CDR3 sequence: CASSRGQGAHNSPLHF. Written as DNA, the CDR3 is TGCGCCAGCAGCCGTGGACAGGGGGCGCATAATTCACCCCTCCACTTT.

This clonotype was counted only a few times. V usage is TRBV20-1 and J usage is TRBJ2-1, with TRBD2 as a possible D gene (6 bases). The CDR3 spans 17 residues. Trimming pared 4 bases from V and 0 bases from J, leaving 19 bases between. Germline V gene lookup returns CDR1 DFQATT and CDR2 SNEGSKA (reference sequence). Here the CDR3 reads CSAIRDSLYSSYNEQFF. CDR3 nucleotide sequence: TGCAGTGCTATTCGGGACTCACTATATAGCTCCTACAATGAGCAGTTCTTC.

This clonotype was detected ten times or more. The chain joins TRBV7-8 to TRBJ1-5; 10 bases match TRBD1. V dropped 3 bases and J dropped 4; count of bases not matched to a gene: 9. The CDR3 is made up of 17 amino acids. Germline V CDR1 and CDR2: SGHVS, FQNEAQ. The CDR3 region is CASSLMTGGPSNQPQHF. The CDR3 DNA sequence: TGTGCCAGCAGCTTGATGACAGGGGGCCCGTCTAATCAGCCCCAGCATTTT.

The chain is built from TRBV7-9 and TRBJ2-7; D is perhaps TRBD1 or TRBD2 (6 bases each). From germline, CDR1 is SEHNR and CDR2 FQNEAQ (reference sequence). This CDR3 contains 12 residues. CDR3 region: CAGGGTTYEQYF. The CDR3 DNA reads as TGTGCTGGGGGCGGGACCACCTACGAGCAGTACTTC.

V usage is TRBV4-2 and J usage is TRBJ2-5; TRBD2 agrees at 8 bases. The CDR3 has 15 amino acids. J lost 5 bases, V lost 1 base, and 6 bases had no gene match. The V gene's germline CDR1 is LGHNA and CDR2 YNFKEQ. CDR3 sequence reads: CASSQAGGLRETQYF. Here the CDR3 DNA reads TGTGCCAGCAGCCAAGCGGGGGGGCTTCGGGAGACCCAGTACTTC.

This clonotype was detected once. This chain joins TRBV4-3 and TRBJ2-3; D ambiguous. This CDR3 is 12 amino acids long. CDR1 LGHNA and CDR2 YSLEER come from the germline V gene. The V and J ends lost 4 bases and 5 bases respectively, with 7 bases between them. The CDR3 DNA is TGCGCCAGCAGCCGGAACGAAGATACGCAGTATTTT. As protein: CASSRNEDTQYF.

The chain combines TRBV7-8 with TRBJ2-2; 7 bases are shared with TRBD2. This CDR3 is 15 amino acids long. Germline values: CDR1 SGHVS, CDR2 FQNEAQ. The V segment lost 4 bases and the J segment 5 bases; nucleotides outside the gene matches: 7. CDR3 coding DNA: TGTGCCAGCAGCTCTACTAGCGTACATACCGGGGAGCTGTTTTTT. It translates to CASSSTSVHTGELFF.

V is TRBV2 and J is TRBJ1-1, with D uncertain. The CDR3 runs 16 residues. V was clipped by 0 bases and J by 0 bases, with 11 bases between them. From germline, CDR1 is SNHLY and CDR2 FYNNEI. CDR3 residues: CASSEAWGIMNTEAFF. CDR3 in DNA: TGTGCCAGCAGTGAAGCCTGGGGTATCATGAACACTGAAGCTTTCTTT. The whole variable domain, remainder taken from reference TRBV2 and TRBJ1-1, is EPEVTQTPSHQVTQMGQEVILRCVPISNHLYFYWYRQILGQKVEFLVSFYNNEISEKSEIFDDQFSVERPDGSNFTLKIRSTKLEDSAMYFCASSEAWGIMNTEAFFGQGTRLTVV.

The sample holds a few counts of this clonotype. The chain has TRBV7-9 and TRBJ1-4; D is unresolved. CDR1 and CDR2 (germline): SEHNR, FQNEAQ (reference sequence). V was trimmed by 1 base and J by 7 bases, leaving 13 bases between them. CDR3 length: 15 residues. The CDR3 DNA sequence: TGTGCCAGCAGCTTAGTTCGGTCCTTGGGTGAAAAACTGTTTTTT. It codes for CASSLVRSLGEKLFF.

This CDR3 reads CAISASISPLHF. Here the CDR3 DNA reads TGTGCCATCAGTGCCTCCATCTCACCCCTCCACTTT. The chain has TRBV10-3 and TRBJ1-6; no clear D. Trimming cost V 4 bases and J 10 bases, with 8 bases left between them. The CDR3 contains 12 residues. Germline lookup yields CDR1 ENHRY and CDR2 SYGVKD.

This clonotype showed up just a few times. This rearrangement joins TRBV6-2 or TRBV6-3 to TRBJ1-2, with D perhaps TRBD1 (6 bases). The CDR3 has 15 residues. CDR1 and CDR2 from the germline V gene are MNHEY and SVGEGT. The V end lost 8 bases, the J end lost 3 bases, and 19 bases lay between the germline ends. This CDR3 is CASSRQAAGDYGYTF. The CDR3, as DNA: TGTGCCAGCTCGAGACAGGCGGCTGGAGACTATGGCTACACCTTC.